A selection of T cell receptor beta chains follows, all from one sample in a study of blood T cell repertoires in COVID-19. The method was immunoSEQ multiplex PCR; TCRdb's version includes in-frame clones alone and lacks a portion of them. The profile shows some 400,000 clones, under 90% of them singletons. Sequencing was done on a sample of PBMCs or T cells enriched from blood (not recorded which). These TCRs come from a woman in her twenties or thirties who had recovered from COVID-19. Both conserved end residues are part of each CDR3. The order of the fields is D gene, clone size, J gene, V gene, CDR3 DNA, CDR3 protein. A D gene is named only where the DNA matches it firmly. Size tells how often a clone was seen (once, few, many) or the class of an expanded clone, and some rows leave it out.

>.|.|TRBJ2-4|TRBV4-2
TGTGCCAGCAGCCAACCCAGCGAGGGACTAGCCAAAAACATTCAGTACTTC
CASSQPSEGLAKNIQYF
>.|.|TRBJ1-6|TRBV28
TGTGCCAGCTTGCGGGGGGCGCAAAATTCACCCCTCCACTTT
CASLRGAQNSPLHF
>.|.|TRBJ1-2|TRBV27
TGTGCCAGCAGTTTATCCCCCCACAGGAAGAATGGCTACACCTTC
CASSLSPHRKNGYTF
>TRBD1|.|TRBJ1-1|TRBV2
TGTGCCACCCAGGACAGGGCGGGCACTGAAGCTTTCTTT
CATQDRAGTEAFF
>TRBD1|.|TRBJ2-7|TRBV6-4
TGTGCCAGCAGTGAAAGGACAGGGGCCTACGAGCAGTACTTC
CASSERTGAYEQYF
>TRBD1|once|TRBJ1-4|TRBV7-8
TGTGCCAGCAGCTTAGTAAGACAGGGGCAAAGAAATGAAAAACTGTTTTTT
CASSLVRQGQRNEKLFF
>TRBD1|.|TRBJ1-1|TRBV5-1
TGCGCCAGCAGCTGGGGGACAGGACTTAACACTGAAGCTTTCTTT
CASSWGTGLNTEAFF
>TRBD2|.|TRBJ2-1|TRBV7-9
TGTGCCAGCAGCTTAGACCTAGCGGGCCACAATGAGCAGTTCTTC
CASSLDLAGHNEQFF
>.|.|TRBJ2-3|TRBV7-2
TGTGCCAGCAGCCTGACGAGGTCCACAGATACGCAGTATTTT
CASSLTRSTDTQYF
>.|.|TRBJ1-2|TRBV9
TGTGCCAGCAGCCCCCAGACAGAATTTAACTATGGCTACACCTTC
CASSPQTEFNYGYTF
>TRBD1|.|TRBJ2-3|TRBV29-1
TGCAGCGTTGATGATGGACAGGGTAGCACAGATACGCAGTATTTT
CSVDDGQGSTDTQYF
>TRBD2|.|TRBJ2-7|TRBV5-6
TGTGCCAGCAGCCTCGGGACTAGCGGGTACGAGCAGTACTTC
CASSLGTSGYEQYF
>.|.|TRBJ1-1|TRBV30
TGTGCCTGGAGTGTACTCGAGAACACTGAAGCTTTCTTT
CAWSVLENTEAFF
>TRBD2|.|TRBJ2-7|TRBV4-2
TGTGCCAGCAGCCAAATCAGCGGGGGGCTGGACGAGCAGTACTTC
CASSQISGGLDEQYF
>.|.|TRBJ2-5|TRBV29-1
TGCAGCGCCCCGGCGGAGGGGTCGGAGACCCAGTACTTC
CSAPAEGSETQYF
>.|.|TRBJ2-5|TRBV2
TGTGCCAGCAGCAGACGTGAGACTAGGACCTTGGTAAGCGCGGAGACCCAGTACTTC
CASSRRETRTLVSAETQYF
>.|.|TRBJ2-7|TRBV2
TGTGCCAGCAGTGCAAGTCGAGGGCTAGAGCAGTACTTC
CASSASRGLEQYF
>TRBD2|.|TRBJ2-5|TRBV28
TGTGCCAGCAGTTTTTTGCGGGAGTTTTATGAGACCCAGTACTTC
CASSFLREFYETQYF
>.|.|TRBJ1-2|TRBV12-5
TGTGCTAGTGGTCTCGCCGGGAGAGGGAACGGCTACACCTTC
CASGLAGRGNGYTF
>.|.|TRBJ1-5|TRBV5-6
TGTGCCAGCAGCAAGGACGGAGGTTATAGCAATCAGCCCCAGCATTTT
CASSKDGGYSNQPQHF
>TRBD2|.|TRBJ2-1|TRBV19
TGTGCCAGTAGTAGGGGTCTGTCGGGGGGGGGACATGAGCAGTTCTTC
CASSRGLSGGGHEQFF
>TRBD1|.|TRBJ1-5|TRBV5-5
TGTGCCAGCAGTAGGACAGGGGGCAATCAGCCCCAGCATTTT
CASSRTGGNQPQHF
>TRBD2|.|TRBJ2-3|TRBV7-9
TGTGCCAGCAGCCAGACTAGCGGGGTTAGAGATACGCAGTATTTT
CASSQTSGVRDTQYF
>TRBD1|.|TRBJ1-2|TRBV20-1
TGCAGTGCTAGTGACAGGGGGCACCTTGGCTACACCTTC
CSASDRGHLGYTF
>.|.|TRBJ2-1|TRBV10-2
TGCGCCAGCAGTGAGGAGCTAGGCACAACTGAGCAGTTCTTC
CASSEELGTTEQFF
>TRBD2|.|TRBJ2-1|TRBV28
TGTGCCAGCAGTCCGCGGACTAGCGGGGGCCACAATGAGCAGTTCTTC
CASSPRTSGGHNEQFF
>.|.|TRBJ2-2|TRBV24-1
TGTGCCACCAGTGATTGGACACTCACCGCGGGGGAGCTGTTTTTT
CATSDWTLTAGELFF
>.|once|TRBJ1-2|TRBV12-3/TRBV12-4
TGTGCCATCAGGACACAGCCAAACTATGGCTACACCTTC
CAIRTQPNYGYTF
>.|.|TRBJ1-5|TRBV2
TGTGCCAGCAGTTTGGGGTTGGAGGTCCAGCCCCAGCATTTT
CASSLGLEVQPQHF
>TRBD2|.|TRBJ2-3|TRBV30
TGTGCCTGGAGTACCGGGACTAGCGGGATCACAGATACGCAGTATTTT
CAWSTGTSGITDTQYF
>TRBD2|.|TRBJ2-1|TRBV7-9
TGTGCCAGCAGCCCCCCCCGGGGGGGCGAGACCAGCGAGCAGTTCTTC
CASSPPRGGETSEQFF
>.|.|TRBJ1-5|TRBV7-6
TGTGCCAGCAGCTTAGGATCAGGAGGTAGCAATCAGCCCCAGCATTTT
CASSLGSGGSNQPQHF
>TRBD2|.|TRBJ2-7|TRBV6-6
TGTGCCAGCAGAAAAAGCGGGATCTCCTACGAGCAGTACTTC
CASRKSGISYEQYF
>TRBD2|.|TRBJ2-7|TRBV27
TGTGCCAGCAGTTTTCGGGGAGGGTCCTACGAGCAGTACTTC
CASSFRGGSYEQYF
>TRBD1|.|TRBJ1-5|TRBV27
TGTGCCAGCAGGGTCCTCCGGGACAGTAATCAGCCCCAGCATTTT
CASRVLRDSNQPQHF
>TRBD1|.|TRBJ1-5|TRBV19
TGTGCCAGTAGTCTCCTGGACAGGCAAGGCCAGCATTTT
CASSLLDRQGQHF
>TRBD2|.|TRBJ2-7|TRBV3-1/TRBV3-2
TGTGCCAGCAGCTTGAGCGGGAGGGCCTCCTACGAGCAGTACTTC
CASSLSGRASYEQYF
>.|.|TRBJ1-4|TRBV24-1
TGTGCCACCAGTGACCAAACAGGTGAAAAACTGTTTTTT
CATSDQTGEKLFF
>.|.|TRBJ1-2|TRBV4-3
TGCGCCAGCAGCCAAGATGGGACTGACTATGGCTACACCTTC
CASSQDGTDYGYTF
>TRBD1|.|TRBJ2-1|TRBV5-6
TGTGCCAGCAGCTTGAGTTTGGGACAGGGAGCCTACAATGAGCAGTTCTTC
CASSLSLGQGAYNEQFF
>.|.|TRBJ1-1|TRBV2
TGTGCCAGCAGTGAGGCCATCGTCGCTGAAGCTTTCTTT
CASSEAIVAEAFF
>.|.|TRBJ2-7|TRBV5-1
TGCGCCAGCAGCCCCGGACAGAGTGGCTACGAGCAGTACTTC
CASSPGQSGYEQYF
>.|.|TRBJ2-1|TRBV27
TGTGCCAGCAGTTTTCCACAAACGGGAGTACGTGAGCAGTTCTTC
CASSFPQTGVREQFF
>.|.|TRBJ1-1|TRBV4-1
TGCGCCAGCAGCTATCTCGGGGAAGCTTTCTTT
CASSYLGEAFF
>TRBD1|few|TRBJ1-5|TRBV18
TGTGCCAGCTCACCCAACGAATTACAGGGGAGTCAGCCCCAGCATTTT
CASSPNELQGSQPQHF
>.|once|TRBJ1-5|TRBV24-1
TGTGCCACCAGTGATCCCGGTCGCGGACAGCCCCAGCATTTT
CATSDPGRGQPQHF
>.|once|TRBJ2-2|TRBV5-1
TGCGCCAGCAGCTTGGCCTACGGTCGGCCGGGGAAGTCCGGGGAGCTGTTTTTT
CASSLAYGRPGKSGELFF
>TRBD2|.|TRBJ2-3|TRBV19
TGTGCCAGTAGTATTACTAGCGGAGGCTGGGATACGCAGTATTTT
CASSITSGGWDTQYF
>.|once|TRBJ2-1|TRBV30
TGTGCCTGGAGTGTAATGGGCAGGGAAAATGAGCAGTTCTTC
CAWSVMGRENEQFF
>.|.|TRBJ2-3|TRBV7-3
TGTGCCAGCAGCTCGTCGGGACACAGTGGAGATACGCAGTATTTT
CASSSSGHSGDTQYF
>.|.|TRBJ2-3|TRBV24-1
TGTGCCACCAGTGCTAGCACAGATACGCAGTATTTT
CATSASTDTQYF
>.|few|TRBJ1-3|TRBV11-2
TGTGCCAGCAGCTTAGATCGGGTGACAGCTGGAAACACCATATATTTT
CASSLDRVTAGNTIYF
>.|.|TRBJ2-1|TRBV13
TGTGCCAGCAGCTTTCGAACAGGCAATGAGCAGTTCTTC
CASSFRTGNEQFF
>.|.|TRBJ2-7|TRBV6-5
TGTGCCAGCAGTTACGGGGCAGCTCCCTACGAGCAGTACTTC
CASSYGAAPYEQYF
>.|.|TRBJ2-3|TRBV5-8
TGTGCCAGCAGCTTCGGGACTTCGTCTCTGCTAGATACGCAGTATTTT
CASSFGTSSLLDTQYF
>.|.|TRBJ2-7|TRBV5-1
TGCGCCAGCAGCTCGGGCGACGGGAAGAGCTACTACGAGCAGTACTTC
CASSSGDGKSYYEQYF
>.|.|TRBJ1-2|TRBV25-1
TGTGCCAGCAGTGAATTTTGGGACAAATTGTCTGGCTACACCTTC
CASSEFWDKLSGYTF